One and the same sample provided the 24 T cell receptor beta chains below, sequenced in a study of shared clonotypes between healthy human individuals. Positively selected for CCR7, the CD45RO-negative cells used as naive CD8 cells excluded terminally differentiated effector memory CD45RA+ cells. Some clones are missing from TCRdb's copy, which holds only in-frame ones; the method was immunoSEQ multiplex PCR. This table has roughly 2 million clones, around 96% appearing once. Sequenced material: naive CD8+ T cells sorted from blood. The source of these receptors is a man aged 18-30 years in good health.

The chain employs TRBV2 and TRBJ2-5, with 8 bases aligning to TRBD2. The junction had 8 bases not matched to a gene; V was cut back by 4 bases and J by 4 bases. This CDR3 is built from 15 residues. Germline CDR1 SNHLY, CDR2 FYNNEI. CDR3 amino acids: CASSGAGGVPETQYF. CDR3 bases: TGTGCCAGCAGTGGTGCGGGGGGAGTTCCAGAGACCCAGTACTTC. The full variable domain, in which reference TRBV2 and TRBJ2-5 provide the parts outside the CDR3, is EPEVTQTPSHQVTQMGQEVILRCVPISNHLYFYWYRQILGQKVEFLVSFYNNEISEKSEIFDDQFSVERPDGSNFTLKIRSTKLEDSAMYFCASSGAGGVPETQYFGPGTRLLVL.

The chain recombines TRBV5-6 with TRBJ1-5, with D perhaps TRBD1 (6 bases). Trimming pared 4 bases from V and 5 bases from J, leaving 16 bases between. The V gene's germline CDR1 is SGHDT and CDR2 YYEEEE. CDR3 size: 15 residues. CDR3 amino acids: CASSPAGGGDQPQHF. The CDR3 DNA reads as TGTGCCAGCAGCCCGGCGGGTGGGGGCGATCAGCCCCAGCATTTT.

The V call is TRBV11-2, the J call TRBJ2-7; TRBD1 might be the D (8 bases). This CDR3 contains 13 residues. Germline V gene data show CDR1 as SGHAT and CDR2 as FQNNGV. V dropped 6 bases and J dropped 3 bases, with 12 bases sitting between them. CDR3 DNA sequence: TGTGCCAGCAGACAGGGGGGGAGCTACGAGCAGTACTTC. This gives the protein CASRQGGSYEQYF.

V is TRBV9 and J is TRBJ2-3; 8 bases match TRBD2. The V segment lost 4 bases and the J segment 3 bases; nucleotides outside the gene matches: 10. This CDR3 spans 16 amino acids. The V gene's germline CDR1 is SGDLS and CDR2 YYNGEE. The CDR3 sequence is CASSPVAGPITDTQYF. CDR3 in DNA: TGTGCCAGCAGCCCTGTAGCGGGACCGATAACAGATACGCAGTATTTT. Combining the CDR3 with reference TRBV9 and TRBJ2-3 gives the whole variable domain DSGVTQTPKHLITATGQRVTLRCSPRSGDLSVYWYQQSLDQGLQFLIQYYNGEERAKGNILERFSAQQFPDLHSELNLSSLELGDSALYFCASSPVAGPITDTQYFGPGTRLTVL.

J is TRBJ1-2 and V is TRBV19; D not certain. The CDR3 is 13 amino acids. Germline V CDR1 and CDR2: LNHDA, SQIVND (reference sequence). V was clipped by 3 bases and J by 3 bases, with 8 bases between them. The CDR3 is CASSIIHDYGYTF. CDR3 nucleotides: TGTGCCAGTAGTATCATACATGACTATGGCTACACCTTC. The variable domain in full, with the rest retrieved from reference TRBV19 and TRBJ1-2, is DGGITQSPKYLFRKEGQNVTLSCEQNLNHDAMYWYRQDPGQGLRLIYYSQIVNDFQKGDIAEGYSVSREKKESFPLTVTSAQKNPTAFYLCASSIIHDYGYTFGSGTRLTVV.

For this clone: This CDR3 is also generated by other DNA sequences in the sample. The CDR3 loop reads CASSLASSETQYF. Written as DNA, the CDR3 is TGTGCCAGCAGCCTCGCCTCCTCGGAGACCCAGTACTTC. V is TRBV5-6 and J is TRBJ2-5; D is undetermined. In germline, CDR1 is SGHDT, CDR2 YYEEEE. This CDR3 is built from 13 residues. The V end lost 4 bases, the J end lost 5 bases, and 12 bases lay between the germline ends.

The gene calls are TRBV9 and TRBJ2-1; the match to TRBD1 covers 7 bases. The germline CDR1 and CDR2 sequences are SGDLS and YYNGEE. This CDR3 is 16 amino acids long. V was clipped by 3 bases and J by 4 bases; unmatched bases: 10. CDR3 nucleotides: TGTGCCAGCAGCGCCAACCCCGGGACAGCTTACAATGAGCAGTTCTTC. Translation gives CASSANPGTAYNEQFF.

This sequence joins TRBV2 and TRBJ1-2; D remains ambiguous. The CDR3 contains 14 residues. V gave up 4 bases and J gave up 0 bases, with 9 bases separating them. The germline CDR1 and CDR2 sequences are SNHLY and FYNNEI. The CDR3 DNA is TGTGCCAGCAGTGGGGAGGCGGCTAACTATGGCTACACCTTC. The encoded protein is CASSGEAANYGYTF. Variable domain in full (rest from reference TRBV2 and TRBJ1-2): EPEVTQTPSHQVTQMGQEVILRCVPISNHLYFYWYRQILGQKVEFLVSFYNNEISEKSEIFDDQFSVERPDGSNFTLKIRSTKLEDSAMYFCASSGEAANYGYTFGSGTRLTVV.

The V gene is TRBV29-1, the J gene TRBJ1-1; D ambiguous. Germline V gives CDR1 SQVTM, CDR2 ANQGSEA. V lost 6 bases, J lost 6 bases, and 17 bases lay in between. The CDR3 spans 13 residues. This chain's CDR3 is CSVLLEPHAEAFF. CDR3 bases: TGCAGCGTACTCCTCGAACCCCACGCTGAAGCTTTCTTT.

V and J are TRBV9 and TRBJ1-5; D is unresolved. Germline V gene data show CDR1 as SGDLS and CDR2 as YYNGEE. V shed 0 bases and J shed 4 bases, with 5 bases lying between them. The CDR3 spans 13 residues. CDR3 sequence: CASSVGMNQPQHF. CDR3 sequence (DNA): TGTGCCAGCAGCGTAGGTATGAATCAGCCCCAGCATTTT. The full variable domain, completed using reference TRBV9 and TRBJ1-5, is DSGVTQTPKHLITATGQRVTLRCSPRSGDLSVYWYQQSLDQGLQFLIQYYNGEERAKGNILERFSAQQFPDLHSELNLSSLELGDSALYFCASSVGMNQPQHFGDGTRLSIL.

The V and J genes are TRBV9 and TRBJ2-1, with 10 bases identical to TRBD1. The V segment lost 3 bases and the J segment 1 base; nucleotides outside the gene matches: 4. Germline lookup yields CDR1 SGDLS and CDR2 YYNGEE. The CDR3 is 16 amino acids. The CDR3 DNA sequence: TGTGCCAGCAGCGGAGACAGGGGGCCATCCTACAATGAGCAGTTCTTC. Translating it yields CASSGDRGPSYNEQFF.

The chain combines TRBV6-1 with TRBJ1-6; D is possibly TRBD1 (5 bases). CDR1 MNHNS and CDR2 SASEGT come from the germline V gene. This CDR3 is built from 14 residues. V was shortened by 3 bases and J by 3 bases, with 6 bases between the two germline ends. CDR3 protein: CASSDRVYNSPLHF. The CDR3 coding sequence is TGTGCCAGCAGTGACAGGGTCTATAATTCACCCCTCCACTTT.

DNA for the CDR3: TGTGCCAGTAGTCAACCCGCTAGCGAGGACATTCAGTACTTC. Translated: CASSQPASEDIQYF. V gene TRBV19 combines with J gene TRBJ2-4, with D perhaps TRBD2 (6 bases). The germline V gene encodes CDR1 LNHDA and CDR2 SQIVND (reference sequence). The V end lost 5 bases, the J end lost 8 bases, and 16 bases lay between the germline ends. This CDR3 spans 14 amino acids.

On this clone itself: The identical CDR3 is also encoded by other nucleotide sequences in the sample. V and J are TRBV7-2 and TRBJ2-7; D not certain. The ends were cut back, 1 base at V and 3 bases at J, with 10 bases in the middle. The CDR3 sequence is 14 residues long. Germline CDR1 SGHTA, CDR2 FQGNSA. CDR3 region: CASSLGPSSYEQYF. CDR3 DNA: TGTGCCAGCAGCTTAGGTCCGTCTAGCTACGAGCAGTACTTC.

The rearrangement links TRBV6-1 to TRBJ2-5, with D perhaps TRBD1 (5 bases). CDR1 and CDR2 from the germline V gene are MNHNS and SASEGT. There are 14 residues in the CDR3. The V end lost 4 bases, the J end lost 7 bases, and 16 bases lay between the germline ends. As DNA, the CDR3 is TGTGCCAGCAGTGGATTAGGGGTGACGGGGACCCAGTACTTC. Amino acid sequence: CASSGLGVTGTQYF.

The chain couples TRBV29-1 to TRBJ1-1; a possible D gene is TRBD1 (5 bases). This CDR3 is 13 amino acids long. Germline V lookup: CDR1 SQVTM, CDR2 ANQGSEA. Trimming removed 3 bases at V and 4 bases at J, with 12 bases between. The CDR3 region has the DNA TGCAGCGTTGACCCCCGACAGCTCACTGAAGCTTTCTTT. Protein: CSVDPRQLTEAFF. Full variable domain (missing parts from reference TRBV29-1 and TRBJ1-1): SAVISQKPSRDICQRGTSLTIQCQVDSQVTMMFWYRQQPGQSLTLIATANQGSEATYESGFVIDKFPISRPNLTFSTLTVSNMSPEDSSIYLCSVDPRQLTEAFFGQGTRLTVV.

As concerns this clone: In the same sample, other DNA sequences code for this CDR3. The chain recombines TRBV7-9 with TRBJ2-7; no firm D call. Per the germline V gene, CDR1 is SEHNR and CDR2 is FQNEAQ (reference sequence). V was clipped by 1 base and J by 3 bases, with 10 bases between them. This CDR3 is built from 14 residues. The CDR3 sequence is CASSLVGSDYEQYF. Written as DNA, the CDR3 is TGTGCCAGCAGCTTAGTCGGCAGTGACTACGAGCAGTACTTC.

CDR3 nucleotide sequence: TGTGCCAGCACCCCGGGGTCCGACAATGAGCAGTTCTTC. It is translated as CASTPGSDNEQFF. This chain links TRBV27 with TRBJ2-1; D perhaps matches TRBD2 (5 bases). Germline assignment: CDR1 MNHEY and CDR2 SMNVEV (reference sequence). The CDR3 loop spans 13 amino acids. Trimming removed 7 bases at V and 5 bases at J, with 12 bases between.

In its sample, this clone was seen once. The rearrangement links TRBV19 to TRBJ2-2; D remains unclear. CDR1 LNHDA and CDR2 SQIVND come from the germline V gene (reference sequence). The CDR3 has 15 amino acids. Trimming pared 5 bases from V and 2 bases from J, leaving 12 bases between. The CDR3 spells CASSSAGSNTGELFF. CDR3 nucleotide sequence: TGTGCCAGTAGTTCGGCCGGCTCTAACACCGGGGAGCTGTTTTTT.

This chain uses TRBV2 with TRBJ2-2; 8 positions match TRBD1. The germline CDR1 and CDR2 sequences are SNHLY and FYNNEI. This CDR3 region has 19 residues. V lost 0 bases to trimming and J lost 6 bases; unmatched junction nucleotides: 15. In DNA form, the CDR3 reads TGTGCCAGCAGTGAAGCCTTACCGACAGGGGCAAGAGTCGCCGGGGAGCTGTTTTTT. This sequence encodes CASSEALPTGARVAGELFF. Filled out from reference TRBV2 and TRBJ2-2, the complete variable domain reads EPEVTQTPSHQVTQMGQEVILRCVPISNHLYFYWYRQILGQKVEFLVSFYNNEISEKSEIFDDQFSVERPDGSNFTLKIRSTKLEDSAMYFCASSEALPTGARVAGELFFGEGSRLTVL.

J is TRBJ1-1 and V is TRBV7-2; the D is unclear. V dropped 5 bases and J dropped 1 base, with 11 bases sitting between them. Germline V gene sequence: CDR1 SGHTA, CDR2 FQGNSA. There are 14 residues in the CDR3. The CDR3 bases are TGTGCCAGCAGCACCTTCTTGGGGAACACTGAAGCTTTCTTT. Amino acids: CASSTFLGNTEAFF.

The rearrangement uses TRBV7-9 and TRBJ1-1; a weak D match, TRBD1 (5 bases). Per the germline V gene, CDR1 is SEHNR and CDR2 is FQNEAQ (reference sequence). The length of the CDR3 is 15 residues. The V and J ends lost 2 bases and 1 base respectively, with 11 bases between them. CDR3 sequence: CASSLLQDKNTEAFF. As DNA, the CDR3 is TGTGCCAGCAGCTTACTCCAGGACAAGAACACTGAAGCTTTCTTT.

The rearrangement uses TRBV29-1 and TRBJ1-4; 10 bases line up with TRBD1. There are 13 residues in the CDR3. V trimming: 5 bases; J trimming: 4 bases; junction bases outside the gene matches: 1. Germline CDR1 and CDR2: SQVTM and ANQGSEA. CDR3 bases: TGCAGCGTTCGGGACAGGGGTAATGAAAAACTGTTTTTT. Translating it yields CSVRDRGNEKLFF.

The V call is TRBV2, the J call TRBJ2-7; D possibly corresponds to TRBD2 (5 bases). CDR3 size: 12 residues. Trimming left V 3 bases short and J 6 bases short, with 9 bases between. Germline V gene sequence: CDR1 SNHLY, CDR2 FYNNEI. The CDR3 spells CASSDWAGEQYF. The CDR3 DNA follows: TGTGCCAGCAGTGATTGGGCGGGCGAGCAGTACTTC.